The T cell receptor beta chain described here comes from a study of cytomegalovirus exposure and HLA in healthy donors (dated by TCRdb to 2015 to 2018). Background for the entire study: An earlier analysis of roughly 500 of the donors reported 276 Gb of sequence data and 95 million to 120 million unique TCR beta sequences obtained from about 200 million T cells. An early release that covered roughly 600 HLA-typed donors contained about 300 gigabases of sequencing data and about 84 million unique TCR sequences. The genetic ancestry cluster associated with self-reported Caucasian donors included 80% to 90% of the 398 genotyped donors. The study aimed to test whether signatures of past pathogen exposure could be identified by cataloging public T cell receptors. Using immunosequencing, the study profiled T cell repertoires from about 650 subjects and related those repertoires to cytomegalovirus serostatus. Along with the roughly 670-subject first cohort, a separate validation cohort of over 90 different subjects was used. To predict cytomegalovirus infection status, the study brought together high-throughput TCR immunosequencing, statistical association of individual TCRs with disease status, and machine learning. A later analysis re-examined previously published TCR beta repertoires from hundreds of donors and added high-resolution HLA genotyping to investigate patterns of TCR occurrence. Rather than drawing on any new phenotypic data, the later analysis identified candidate immune exposures from TCR beta sequences and the way those sequences occurred across donors. To decide whether each TCR beta V gene segment behaved as functional or pseudogenic, an earlier analysis of fewer than 750 of the donors relied on high-throughput TCR beta sequencing. Donor age, sex, ethnicity and CMV serostatus were compiled together with the repertoire data. Genome-wide SNP genotypes for about 65% of the 666 donors were used in a later genetic analysis, which treated that subset as a discovery cohort. Every repertoire in the discovery cohort had been generated on one and the same sequencing platform. HLA typing included class I and class II loci at four-digit resolution. Typing coverage differed by locus: A, B, C, DRB1 and DQB1 were typed in roughly 629-640 donors, DQA1 in roughly 510, DPA1 in some 610, and DPB1 in just under 490. Because of strong linkage in the cohort, five DR-DQ haplotypes were treated as single units for association and clustering. Among 300 to 450 genotyped donors of the cohort, an average of 235,054 unique TCR beta nucleotide sequences were sequenced per donor, around 20% of them non-productive. General findings and caveats noted by the study authors: In vitro tests confirmed that a few of the cytomegalovirus-associated TCR beta chains recognize cytomegalovirus antigens. A further reported finding was that TCR beta sequences accurately predicted the HLA-A and HLA-B alleles for most subjects in the first cohort. According to a later analysis, most CMV-associated TCR beta chains appeared to be HLA-restricted, and the HLA associations seemed to be driven largely by CMV exposure. A later analysis associated about 17,000 TCR beta sequences with specific HLA alleles at a false discovery rate of 0.05. The 87-base-pair reads could not distinguish some IMGT-functional V segments, including TRBV6-2 and TRBV6-3, so those segments were excluded. Because some donors lacked HLA typing at each locus, the association tests relied only on the typed subset. In an earlier analysis of over 550 of the donors, most TCR beta V segments were observed in productive rearrangements about 87% or about 30% of the time, broadly matching IMGT annotations. According to a later analysis, parvovirus B19, influenza, CMV and Epstein-Barr virus appeared linked to several top co-occurrence clusters. Assigning TCR associations to individual alleles was difficult when HLA alleles, especially DR and DQ, strongly co-occurred. According to a later genetic analysis, donors in an Asian-associated ancestry cluster had fewer N-insertions in productive TCRs than the roughly 670-donor mean. V-gene and J-gene trimming of TCR beta chains was associated with a missense DCLRE1C variant in a later genetic analysis, and the association was replicated in an independent cohort. The presence/absence analyses assumed that sequencing depth was roughly uniform across donors, and that assumption may not be true. Linkage disequilibrium might explain the correlated functional status among segregating V segments, but an unknown experimental factor could not be excluded. The classifier was reported to diagnose cytomegalovirus status with high specificity and sensitivity in both the original cohort and the validation cohort. Most TCR sequences were observed very rarely across donors, whereas some public TCRs were present in many individuals. CMV serostatus was the only immune exposure information available for the cohort. The study listed 164 TCR beta chains as associated with cytomegalovirus. According to a later analysis, TCR association rates differed among HLA loci, with DRB1 alleles showing the most associated TCRs and HLA-C alleles showing the fewest. A later analysis found that HLA-associated TCR beta chains were more clonally expanded and had lower generation probabilities than equally common non-associated chains. It was suggested by the authors that the approach could potentially be generalized to other disease states and immunological phenotypes. A cluster of highly shared sequence variants was judged likely to represent a technical artifact of the sequencing pipeline. The earlier analysis of a few hundred of the donors excluded seventeen rarely observed V segments, including chromosome 9 orphons, because counts were too low. Only TCR beta chains were sequenced in this cohort, and the absence of alpha or paired-chain data limited detectable features.

A word on this clone: Its antigen specificity is not known. Qualities for individual bases were not recorded, and no much larger clone is one base off.

The CDR3 measures 14 amino acids from cysteine to phenylalanine. Only CDR3 DNA remains: 42 bases, in frame from the first base. Relative to germline, V is missing 3 bases and J is missing 5 bases, with 3 bases of the junction outside any gene match. From a lookup of the germline V gene, CDR1 and CDR2 are SGDLS and YYNGEE. The cohort was made up of approximately 670 healthy bone marrow donors. At the time of sampling, all cohort members were nominally healthy, though unrecorded immune exposures were likely present. The donor was CMV seronegative and was included in the group of about 400 seronegative cohort members. Each donor provided a peripheral blood sample, and peripheral blood mononuclear cells were used for TCR beta sequencing. The Qiagen DNeasy Blood Extraction Kit was used to extract genomic DNA from the blood cell samples. Receptor libraries were prepared by the immunoSEQ multiplex PCR assay. The multiplex PCR relied on a mix of 60 forward primers for TCR Vbeta segments and 13 reverse primers for TCR Jbeta segments. The CDR3 region of rearranged TCR beta genes was amplified from genomic DNA with a multiplex PCR assay. The Illumina HiSeq System was used to sequence the amplified TCR beta libraries as 87-base-pair reads. From the authors' description of their analysis: In a later analysis, some 80 million unique TCR beta chains were counted across the roughly 610 repertoires, and approximately 11 million of these chains were shared by at least two donors. A nearest-neighbor algorithm error-corrected the raw reads and collapsed the reads into unique sequences, merging closely related sequences to remove PCR and sequencing errors. To assign V, D and J gene segments, CDR3 sequences were aligned to IMGT reference sequences. For a sequence to be retained, at least a six-nucleotide match to both a V gene segment and a J gene segment was required. A rearrangement was called productive if the CDR3 had no stop codons and remained in frame with V and J, and every other rearrangement was called non-productive. Following IMGT convention, CDR3 was defined as the stretch from the second conserved V-encoded cysteine to the conserved J-encoded phenylalanine. Sequences without an unambiguous match to a single V gene segment were excluded from the earlier analysis of over 500 of the donors. An earlier analysis of approximately 590 of the donors called V segments functional above 56.7% productive rearrangements and segregating when the between-donor standard deviation exceeded 5%. To diagnose cytomegalovirus status from the catalog of TCR beta chain sequences, a statistical classification framework was built. In a later analysis, V and J genes were assigned by comparing TCR nucleotide sequences against IMGT/GENE-DB human TR gene sequences. In a later analysis, CDR3 sequences and most-parsimonious VDJ recombination scenarios were assigned using the TCRdist pipeline. A later analysis defined each TCR beta chain by its CDR3 amino acid sequence plus V-gene family, and excluded reads lacking a unique V-gene family. A later analysis removed roughly 590 highly shared, low-generation-probability nucleotide sequences to deal with suspected cross-contamination and a sequencing artifact. For each public chain, a later analysis derived a clonal expansion index from normalized ranks of inferred template counts within each repertoire. In a later analysis, generation probabilities were computed with a VDJ recombination model fitted to out-of-frame rearrangements, and the resulting probabilities were checked against IGoR. A later analysis scored TCR-TCR, TCR-HLA and TCR-CMV co-occurrence with hypergeometric tests, applying a repertoire-size bias correction to TCR pairs. To estimate false discovery rates, a later analysis permuted the HLA or CMV assignments 20 times. A later analysis grouped co-occurring TCRs with DBSCAN, adding TCRdist sequence similarity when clustering within HLA-allele-positive subsets. Co-occurrence clustering excluded repertoires with fewer than 30,000 or more than 120,000 public chains, plus five with anomalous nucleotide sharing. TCRdb's version of the immuneACCESS table is confined to in-frame rearrangements and falls short of the full clone set. An unresolved V gene accounts for under half of the shortfall where checked; the remainder is of unknown origin. V and J calls and clone size are given by that table; D and trimming were obtained from the DNA. Within this sample are approximately 88,000 clones, with roughly 80% of them counted one time only. Approximately 1.4% of the sample is in the top ten clones.

The chain joins TRBV9 to TRBJ2-2; 8 bases in the middle match TRBD2. Sequenced: PBMCs. The sequence came from a male donor in good health and CMV-seronegative. The CDR3 region: CASSDRGGTGELFF. The DNA sequence is TGTGCCAGCAGCGACCGGGGGGGTACCGGGGAGCTGTTTTTT.